This T cell receptor (beta chain) was profiled in a study of human T cells and chemical hapten exposure. Study information: The cohort included alopecia areata under or over 50% scalp, totalis and universalis.

This clonotype has a count of ten or more. TCRdb reanalysed the RACE reads using MiXCR and keeps one entry per CDR3 protein. The table lists about 74,000 distinct CDR3 sequences, around 15% of them singletons. Regarding time point: pre-sensitization, week 0. Noted treatment: therapeutic diphenylcyclopropenone sensitization with weekly scalp DPC. The CDR3 is 12 amino acids. CDR1 and CDR2 (germline): SGHAT, FQNNGV. Trimming shortened V by 1 base and J by 5 bases, and 5 bases separated the two germline ends. The receptor comes from a woman aged 45-59 years with alopecia areata. Some clones in this sample may be carry-over from other donors' samples. The chain employs TRBV11-2 and TRBJ1-1; D gene ambiguous. Sample: whole blood, taken in connection with sensitization to the hapten diphenylcyclopropenone (DPC). DNA of the CDR3: TGTGCCAGCAGCTTAGCCTGGACTGAAGCTTTCTTT. This codes for CASSLAWTEAFF.